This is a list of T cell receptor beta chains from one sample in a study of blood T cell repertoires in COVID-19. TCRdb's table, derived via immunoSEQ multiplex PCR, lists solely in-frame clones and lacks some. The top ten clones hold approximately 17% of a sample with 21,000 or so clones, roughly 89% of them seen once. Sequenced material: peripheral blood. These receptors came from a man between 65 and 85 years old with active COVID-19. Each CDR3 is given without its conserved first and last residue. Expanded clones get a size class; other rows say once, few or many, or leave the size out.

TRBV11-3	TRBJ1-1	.	ASSPGHPEAF
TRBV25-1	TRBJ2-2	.	ASSDLLDRPGELF
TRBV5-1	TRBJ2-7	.	ASSPTLGQGAYEQY
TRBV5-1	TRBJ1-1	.	ASSLSPGQGKLAAF
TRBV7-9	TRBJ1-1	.	ASSLPLNTEAF
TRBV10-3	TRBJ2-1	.	AIRRTSGTYNEQF
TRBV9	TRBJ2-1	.	ASSVEGLAGLGEQF
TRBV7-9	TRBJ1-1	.	ASALGQTNTEAF
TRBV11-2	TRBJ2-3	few	ASSLATDTQY
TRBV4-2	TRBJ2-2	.	ASSQERWTGELF
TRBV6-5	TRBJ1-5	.	ASSSGPRGYQPQH
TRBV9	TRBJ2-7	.	ASSAGASGGPKQY
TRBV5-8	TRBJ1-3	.	ASRDRAGGNTIY
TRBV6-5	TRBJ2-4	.	ASSPGQGRNIQY
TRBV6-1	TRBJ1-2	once	ASSESSTGGGYGYT
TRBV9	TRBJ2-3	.	ASSVITGGPPDTQY
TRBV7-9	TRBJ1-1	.	ASSLAKLHTEAF